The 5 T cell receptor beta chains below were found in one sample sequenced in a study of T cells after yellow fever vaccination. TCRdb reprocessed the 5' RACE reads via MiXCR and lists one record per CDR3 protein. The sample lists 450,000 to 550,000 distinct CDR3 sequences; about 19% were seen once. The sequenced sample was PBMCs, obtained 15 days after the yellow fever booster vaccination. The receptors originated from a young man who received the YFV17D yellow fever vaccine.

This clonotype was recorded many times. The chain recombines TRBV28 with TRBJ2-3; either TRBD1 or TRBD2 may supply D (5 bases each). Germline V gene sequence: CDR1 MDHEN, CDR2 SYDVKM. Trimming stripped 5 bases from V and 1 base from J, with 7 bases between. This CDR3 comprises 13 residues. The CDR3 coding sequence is TGTGCCAGCAGTCGGGACGGCACAGATACGCAGTATTTT. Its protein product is CASSRDGTDTQYF.

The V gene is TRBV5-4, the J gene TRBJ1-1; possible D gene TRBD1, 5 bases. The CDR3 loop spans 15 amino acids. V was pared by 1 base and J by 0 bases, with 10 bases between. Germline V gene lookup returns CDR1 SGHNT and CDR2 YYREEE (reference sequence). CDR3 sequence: CASSLFGGVNTEAFF. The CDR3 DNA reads TGTGCCAGCAGCTTGTTTGGGGGTGTGAACACTGAAGCTTTCTTT.

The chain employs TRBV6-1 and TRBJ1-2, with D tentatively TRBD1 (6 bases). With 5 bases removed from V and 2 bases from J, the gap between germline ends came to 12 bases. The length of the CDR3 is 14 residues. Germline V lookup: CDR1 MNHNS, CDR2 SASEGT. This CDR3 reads CASSKRTENYGYTF. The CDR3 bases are TGTGCCAGCAGTAAACGGACAGAGAACTATGGCTACACCTTC.

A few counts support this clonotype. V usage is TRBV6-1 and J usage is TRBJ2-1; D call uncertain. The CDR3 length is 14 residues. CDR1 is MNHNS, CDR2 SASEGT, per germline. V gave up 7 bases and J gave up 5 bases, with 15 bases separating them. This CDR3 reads CASIVHPRDNEQFF. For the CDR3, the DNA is TGTGCCAGCATAGTCCACCCGCGCGACAATGAGCAGTTCTTC.

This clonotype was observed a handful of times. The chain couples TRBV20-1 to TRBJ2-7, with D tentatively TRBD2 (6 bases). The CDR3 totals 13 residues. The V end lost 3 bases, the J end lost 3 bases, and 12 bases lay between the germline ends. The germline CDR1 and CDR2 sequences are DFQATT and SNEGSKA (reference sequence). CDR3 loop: CSARWRDVYEQYF. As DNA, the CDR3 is TGCAGTGCTAGGTGGCGGGATGTCTACGAGCAGTACTTC.